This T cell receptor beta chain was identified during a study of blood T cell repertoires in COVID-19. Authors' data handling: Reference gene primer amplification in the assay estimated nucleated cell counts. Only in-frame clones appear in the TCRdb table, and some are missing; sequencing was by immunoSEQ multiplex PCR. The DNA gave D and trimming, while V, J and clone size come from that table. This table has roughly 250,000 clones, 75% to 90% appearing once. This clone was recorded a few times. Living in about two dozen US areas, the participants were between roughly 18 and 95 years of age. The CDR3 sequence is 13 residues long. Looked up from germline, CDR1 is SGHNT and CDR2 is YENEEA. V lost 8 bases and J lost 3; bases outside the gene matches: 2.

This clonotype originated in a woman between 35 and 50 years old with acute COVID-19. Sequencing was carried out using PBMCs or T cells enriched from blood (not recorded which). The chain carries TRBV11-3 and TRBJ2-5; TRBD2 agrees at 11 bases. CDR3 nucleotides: TGTGCCAGCCTACTAGCGGGAGAAGAGACCCAGTACTTC. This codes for CASLLAGEETQYF.